Listed below are T cell receptor beta chains from one sample, sequenced in a study of blood T cells in healthy people across ages. TCRdb processed the 5' RACE reads anew with MiXCR; each CDR3 protein has one entry. The sample holds roughly 1,700,000 distinct CDR3 sequences; about 30% are singletons and the top ten take less than 9.5%. Sample: blood. The origin of the receptors is a woman between 25 and 40 years old in good health. CDR3s include the opening cysteine and the closing phenylalanine or tryptophan. Fields, in order: D gene, clone size, J gene, V gene, CDR3 DNA, CDR3 protein. A D gene is named only where the DNA matches it firmly. A row's size may be missing; if present it is once, few, many or a size class.

D: TRBD1
size: many
J: TRBJ1-6
V: TRBV7-6
DNA: TGTGCCAGCAGCTACGACAGGGCAAATTCACCCCTCCACTTT
CDR3: CASSYDRANSPLHF

D: -
size: -
J: TRBJ2-2
V: TRBV6-5
DNA: TGTGCCAGCAGTTACTTACGGACATCCCACCGGGGGCGGACGAACACCGGGGAGCTGTTTTTT
CDR3: CASSYLRTSHRGRTNTGELFF

D: TRBD1
size: -
J: TRBJ1-1
V: TRBV29-1
DNA: TGCCGGGGGTGGACAGGGGCTGAAGCTTTCTTT
CDR3: CRGWTGAEAFF

D: TRBD1
size: few
J: TRBJ1-1
V: TRBV15
DNA: TGTGCCACCAGCAGAGCGGCCCGAGACAGGGCTTATGAAGCTTTCTTT
CDR3: CATSRAARDRAYEAFF

D: -
size: few
J: TRBJ2-3
V: TRBV7-9
DNA: TGTGCCAGCAGCCCCAGCGGTCCTCCCACAGATACGCAGTATTTT
CDR3: CASSPSGPPTDTQYF

D: TRBD1
size: few
J: TRBJ2-1
V: TRBV20-1
DNA: TGCAGCGCAGGACAGGGATCCTACAATGAGCAGTTCTTC
CDR3: CSAGQGSYNEQFF

D: -
size: many
J: TRBJ2-5
V: TRBV28
DNA: TGTGCCAGCCTGTCAAGGGATGAGACCCAGTACTTC
CDR3: CASLSRDETQYF

D: -
size: -
J: TRBJ1-2
V: TRBV5-1
DNA: TGCGCCAGCACCCTTGGTTCTGGATATGGCTACACCTTC
CDR3: CASTLGSGYGYTF

D: -
size: -
J: TRBJ2-4
V: TRBV2
DNA: TGTGCCAGCAGTGCTCGGACAGCAACAAACATTCAGTACTTC
CDR3: CASSARTATNIQYF

D: TRBD1
size: few
J: TRBJ1-3
V: TRBV5-1
DNA: TGCGCCAGCAGCTCGGGGACAGCCGGAAACACCATATATTTT
CDR3: CASSSGTAGNTIYF

D: -
size: -
J: TRBJ2-3
V: TRBV12-3/TRBV12-4
DNA: TGTGCCAGTAGTATTGGGGCAGATACGCAGTATTTT
CDR3: CASSIGADTQYF

D: TRBD1
size: -
J: TRBJ2-2
V: TRBV29-1
DNA: TGCAGCGTTGAGGGTGCGGACAGGGATCCCACCGGGGAGCTGTTTTTT
CDR3: CSVEGADRDPTGELFF

D: -
size: -
J: TRBJ2-1
V: TRBV5-1
DNA: TGCGCCAGCAGCTCGGACATTTCCTACAATGAGCAGTTCTTC
CDR3: CASSSDISYNEQFF

D: -
size: -
J: TRBJ2-7
V: TRBV5-1
DNA: TGCGCCAGCAGCCAATCCGGGCCCTCCTACAAGCAGTACTTC
CDR3: CASSQSGPSYKQYF

D: -
size: -
J: TRBJ2-4
V: TRBV2
DNA: TGTGCCAGCTATGACGCAGCCAAAAACATTCAGTACTTC
CDR3: CASYDAAKNIQYF

D: TRBD2
size: few
J: TRBJ2-1
V: TRBV20-1
DNA: TGCAGTGCTAGAGATCCGCTAGCGGTTTACAATGAGCAGTTCTTC
CDR3: CSARDPLAVYNEQFF

D: -
size: many
J: TRBJ2-7
V: TRBV6-6
DNA: TGTGCCAGCTGGGGGGGGACAGGAGTTTGGGAGCAGTACTTC
CDR3: CASWGGTGVWEQYF

D: -
size: -
J: TRBJ1-1
V: TRBV6-5
DNA: TGTGCCAGCAGGAGCACAGGGTGGACTGAAGCTTTCTTT
CDR3: CASRSTGWTEAFF

D: TRBD1
size: few
J: TRBJ2-5
V: TRBV9
DNA: TGTGCCAGCAGCGCTCAGGGACAGGGAAGGGAGACCCAGTACTTC
CDR3: CASSAQGQGRETQYF

D: TRBD1
size: few
J: TRBJ1-4
V: TRBV3-1
DNA: TGTGCCAGCAGCCAAGGGGGGACAGGGGGCACTAATGAAAAACTGTTTTTT
CDR3: CASSQGGTGGTNEKLFF

D: TRBD2
size: -
J: TRBJ2-3
V: TRBV7-2
DNA: TGTGCCAGCAGCCCCCGACTAGCGGGGAAAGATACGCAGTATTTT
CDR3: CASSPRLAGKDTQYF

D: -
size: few
J: TRBJ2-3
V: TRBV7-2
DNA: TGTGCCAGCAGTTCCCCAGGACTCCGCATTGATACGCAGTATTTT
CDR3: CASSSPGLRIDTQYF

D: TRBD2
size: -
J: TRBJ2-1
V: TRBV2
DNA: TGTGCCAGCTCCCCGGATAGCGGGGGTATTAATGAGCAGTTCTTC
CDR3: CASSPDSGGINEQFF

D: -
size: few
J: TRBJ2-7
V: TRBV7-6
DNA: TGTGCCAGCAGCTTTGGCCAAACGGACCGGGAGCCACCCTACGAGCAGTACTTC
CDR3: CASSFGQTDREPPYEQYF

D: TRBD1
size: few
J: TRBJ1-2
V: TRBV3-1
DNA: TGTGCCAGCAGCCAAGGGGACAGGGCCTATGGCTACACCTTC
CDR3: CASSQGDRAYGYTF

D: -
size: many
J: TRBJ2-7
V: TRBV29-1
DNA: TGCAGCGTCGGAACAGGGAGGGACACCATTTCCTCGGGGGAGCAGTACTTC
CDR3: CSVGTGRDTISSGEQYF

D: TRBD2
size: -
J: TRBJ2-4
V: TRBV20-1
DNA: TGCAGTGCTCCCCGGACTAGTGGGAAAAGCATTCAGTACTTC
CDR3: CSAPRTSGKSIQYF

D: -
size: -
J: TRBJ1-4
V: TRBV7-9
DNA: TGTGCCAGCAGCACAGCCATAAAGGGAAATGAAAAACTGTTTTTT
CDR3: CASSTAIKGNEKLFF

D: -
size: -
J: TRBJ2-7
V: TRBV7-2
DNA: TGTGCCAGCAGCTTAGCGCTTTGGGGGACACCTGCCGAGCAGTACTTC
CDR3: CASSLALWGTPAEQYF

D: TRBD1
size: few
J: TRBJ2-7
V: TRBV5-5
DNA: TGTGCCAGCAGCCGGGACAGGGGGGAAAGGTACGAGCAGTACTTC
CDR3: CASSRDRGERYEQYF

D: -
size: -
J: TRBJ1-5
V: TRBV29-1
DNA: TGCAGCCCCTCCAGCAATCAGTCCCAGCATTTT
CDR3: CSPSSNQSQHF

D: -
size: few
J: TRBJ2-3
V: TRBV7-9
DNA: TGTGCCAGCAGCCGGGCCGTGGGCACAGATACGCAGTATTTT
CDR3: CASSRAVGTDTQYF

D: -
size: -
J: TRBJ2-5
V: TRBV7-9
DNA: TGTGCCAGCAGCTTAGGGGCCGTAGAAGAGGCCCAGTACTTC
CDR3: CASSLGAVEEAQYF

D: -
size: many
J: TRBJ2-3
V: TRBV20-1
DNA: TGCAGTGCTAGAGATTTTGAAGGGGTAGATACGCAGTATTTT
CDR3: CSARDFEGVDTQYF

D: -
size: few
J: TRBJ2-1
V: TRBV24-1
DNA: TGTGCCGCCAGTGGAGGGAGTCCCTTTTACAATGAGCAGTTCTTC
CDR3: CAASGGSPFYNEQFF

D: TRBD2
size: -
J: TRBJ2-7
V: TRBV12-3/TRBV12-4
DNA: TGTGCCAGCAGTTCCCCAACCGGGAGGCAGGTAATTTACGAGCAGTACTTC
CDR3: CASSSPTGRQVIYEQYF

D: -
size: once
J: TRBJ2-7
V: TRBV2
DNA: TGTGCCAGCAGTGATTATTCCGTTGAGCAGTACTTC
CDR3: CASSDYSVEQYF

D: TRBD2
size: -
J: TRBJ2-3
V: TRBV14
DNA: TGTGCCAGCAGCCTACTAGCGGTTAGCACAGATACGCAGTATTTT
CDR3: CASSLLAVSTDTQYF

D: -
size: -
J: TRBJ2-1
V: TRBV29-1
DNA: TGCAGCGCGAACCAGGGGTGGACCTACAATGAGCAGTTCTTC
CDR3: CSANQGWTYNEQFF

D: TRBD1
size: few
J: TRBJ2-1
V: TRBV4-1
DNA: TGCGCCAGCAGCCCGGAACCCGGACAGGGGGCGTACAATGAGCAGTTCTTC
CDR3: CASSPEPGQGAYNEQFF

D: -
size: few
J: TRBJ1-2
V: TRBV3-1
DNA: TGTGCCAGCAGCCAACTTAATGGGGGACGATCTAGGGGCTACACCTTC
CDR3: CASSQLNGGRSRGYTF

D: -
size: -
J: TRBJ2-5
V: TRBV7-9
DNA: TGTGCCAGCAGCTTAGTAACGGGTTTGGATGAGCAGTACTTC
CDR3: CASSLVTGLDEQYF

D: TRBD1
size: -
J: TRBJ1-2
V: TRBV7-9
DNA: TGTGCCAGCAGCTTGACAGGGCAAGGCTACACCTTC
CDR3: CASSLTGQGYTF

D: -
size: -
J: TRBJ1-1
V: TRBV7-2
DNA: TGTGCCAGCAGCGGAGCGGGACTTCCGAACACTGAAGCTTTCTTT
CDR3: CASSGAGLPNTEAFF

D: TRBD2
size: -
J: TRBJ2-1
V: TRBV9
DNA: TGTGCCAGCAGCGAGGGGACTAGCGGGGGGGCCTCCTACAATGAGCAGTTCTTC
CDR3: CASSEGTSGGASYNEQFF

D: -
size: few
J: TRBJ2-5
V: TRBV2
DNA: TGTGCCAGCACGGCAGTAAAGGAGACCCAGTACTTC
CDR3: CASTAVKETQYF

D: -
size: few
J: TRBJ1-2
V: TRBV3-1
DNA: TGTGCCAGCAGCCCGACCCCCAGGGGTTTCTATGGCTACACCTTC
CDR3: CASSPTPRGFYGYTF

D: -
size: few
J: TRBJ2-1
V: TRBV20-1
DNA: TGCAGTGCTAGAGGTGGACTCCACAATGAGCAGTTCTTC
CDR3: CSARGGLHNEQFF

D: -
size: few
J: TRBJ2-1
V: TRBV7-9
DNA: TGTGCCAGCAGCTTATCAGTTATAGGAGACGAGCAGTTCTTC
CDR3: CASSLSVIGDEQFF

D: -
size: -
J: TRBJ2-1
V: TRBV9
DNA: TGTGCCAGCAGCGTGGGTCAGGGGAAGAACAATGAGCAGTTCTTC
CDR3: CASSVGQGKNNEQFF

D: -
size: -
J: TRBJ2-2
V: TRBV7-2
DNA: TGTGCCAGCAGCTTAGCGCTGACAGACCCTTTTAACACCGGGGAGCTGTTTTTT
CDR3: CASSLALTDPFNTGELFF

D: -
size: -
J: TRBJ1-5
V: TRBV4-1
DNA: TGCGCCAGCAGCCAGGGCGGGGAGGTGGGTCAGCCCCAGCATTTT
CDR3: CASSQGGEVGQPQHF

D: TRBD1
size: few
J: TRBJ2-3
V: TRBV24-1
DNA: TGTGCCACCAGTACACAGGGGGATACGCAGTATTTT
CDR3: CATSTQGDTQYF

D: TRBD1
size: many
J: TRBJ2-7
V: TRBV7-9
DNA: TGTGCCAGCAGCTTAACAGGGGTTGACGAGCAGTACTTC
CDR3: CASSLTGVDEQYF

D: TRBD1
size: -
J: TRBJ2-1
V: TRBV5-1
DNA: TGCGCCAGCAGCACGTCAGGGGGCTGGGGCAATGAGCAGTTCTTC
CDR3: CASSTSGGWGNEQFF

D: -
size: -
J: TRBJ1-1
V: TRBV27
DNA: TGTGCCAGCAGTTTGACAGGACGGGGTGATGAAGCTTTCTTT
CDR3: CASSLTGRGDEAFF

D: -
size: -
J: TRBJ1-5
V: TRBV5-1
DNA: TGCGCCAGCAGCTTGGATGGCTACGGCAATCAGCCCCAGCATTTT
CDR3: CASSLDGYGNQPQHF

D: -
size: few
J: TRBJ2-3
V: TRBV12-3/TRBV12-4
DNA: TGTGCCAGCAGTCTCGGGACCGCCCAGAGATCAGATACGCAGTATTTT
CDR3: CASSLGTAQRSDTQYF

D: -
size: -
J: TRBJ2-2
V: TRBV5-1
DNA: TGCGCCAGCAGCCTAGCAATGGGGACCGGGGAGCTGTTTTTT
CDR3: CASSLAMGTGELFF

D: -
size: once
J: TRBJ2-5
V: TRBV2
DNA: TGTGCCAGAAGGGAACAGGGCGGGCAAGAGACCCAGTACTTC
CDR3: CARREQGGQETQYF